This T cell receptor (beta chain) was obtained from a study of beta chain features in type 1 diabetes. The study's findings and limits: Patients with Type 1 diabetes showed moderately but significantly shorter TCRB CDR3s in all four CD4+ subsets. A closer apparent resemblance between naive, central memory and Treg TCRB repertoires was seen in patients than in healthy donors.

This clone was seen only a few times. The antigen remains unidentified. The CDR3 is made up of 16 amino acids. Germline V gene data show CDR1 as SGDLS and CDR2 as YYNGEE. Trimming pared 3 bases from V and 0 bases from J, leaving 13 bases between. Expressed TCRB transcripts were sequenced, since all the RNA that had been isolated was reverse transcribed. Measured with immunoSEQ multiplex PCR; TCRdb has only the in-frame clones, and not every one. The table records about 660,000 clones, around an eighth of them present only once. The V gene is TRBV9, the J gene TRBJ2-1, with a possible D match to TRBD1 (7 bases). The sequencing sample was made of naive CD4+ T cells from blood. This TCR came from a man between 18 and 35 years old with type 1 diabetes. The CDR3 region has the DNA TGTGCCAGCAGCGCGAGGGGGGACAGCTCCTACAATGAGCAGTTCTTC. It translates to CASSARGDSSYNEQFF. The whole variable domain, filled in from reference TRBV9 and TRBJ2-1, reads DSGVTQTPKHLITATGQRVTLRCSPRSGDLSVYWYQQSLDQGLQFLIQYYNGEERAKGNILERFSAQQFPDLHSELNLSSLELGDSALYFCASSARGDSSYNEQFFGPGTRLTVL.